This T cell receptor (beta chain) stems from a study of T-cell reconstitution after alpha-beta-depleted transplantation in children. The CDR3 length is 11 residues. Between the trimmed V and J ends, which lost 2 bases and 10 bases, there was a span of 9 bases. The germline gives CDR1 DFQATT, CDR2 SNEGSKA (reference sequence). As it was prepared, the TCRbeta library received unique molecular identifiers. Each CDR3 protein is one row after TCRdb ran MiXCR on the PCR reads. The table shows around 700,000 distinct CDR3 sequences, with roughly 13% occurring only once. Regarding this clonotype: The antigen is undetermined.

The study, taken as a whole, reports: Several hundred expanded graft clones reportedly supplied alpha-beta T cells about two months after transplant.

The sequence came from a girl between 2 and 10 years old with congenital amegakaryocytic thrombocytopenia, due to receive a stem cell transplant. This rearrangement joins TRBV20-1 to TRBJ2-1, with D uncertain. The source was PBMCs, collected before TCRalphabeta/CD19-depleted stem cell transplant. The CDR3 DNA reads TGCAGTGCTAGAAAGAACCGGGAGCAGTTCTTC. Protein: CSARKNREQFF.